This is a list of T cell receptor beta chains from one sample in a study of T cells in tumors after PD-1 blockade. Here immunoSEQ multiplex PCR was the method, and the copy in TCRdb shows in-frame clones only, minus some. Among tens of thousands of clones listed, 74% were seen once. The sequences come from PBMCs, collected after anti-PD-1 treatment. The receptors here all came from a human donor with basal cell carcinoma. Each CDR3 is given with its conserved first and last residue. A D gene is named only where the DNA matches it firmly. Clone size, where shown, is once, few, many, or a class for clones that have expanded.

cdr3_nt: TGTGCCAGCTCACCACCGGTTGGGGCCCCAAACACCGGGGAGCTGTTTTTT; cdr3_aa: CASSPPVGAPNTGELFF; clone_size: .; d_call: .; v_call: TRBV18; cdr3_length: 17; j_call: TRBJ2-2
cdr3_nt: TGCGCCAGCAGCCTGGACAGAAGAAATGAAAAACTGTTTTTT; cdr3_aa: CASSLDRRNEKLFF; clone_size: .; d_call: .; v_call: TRBV5-1; cdr3_length: 14; j_call: TRBJ1-4
cdr3_nt: TGCGCCAGCAGTCAACCCCCTGGACCAGCCACTCAGCCCCAGCATTTT; cdr3_aa: CASSQPPGPATQPQHF; clone_size: once; d_call: .; v_call: TRBV23-1; cdr3_length: 16; j_call: TRBJ1-5
cdr3_nt: TGCGCCAGCAGCGTGCGGGGGGGCAACACAGATACGCAGTATTTT; cdr3_aa: CASSVRGGNTDTQYF; clone_size: .; d_call: TRBD2; v_call: TRBV5-1; cdr3_length: 15; j_call: TRBJ2-3
cdr3_nt: TGCGCCAGCAGCCAAGGTACAGGGGGCTACACCGGGGAGCTGTTTTTT; cdr3_aa: CASSQGTGGYTGELFF; clone_size: .; d_call: TRBD1; v_call: TRBV4-1; cdr3_length: 16; j_call: TRBJ2-2
cdr3_nt: TGTGCCAGCAGTTACTCGCAGACAGGGTCGTCCTACGAGCAGTACTTC; cdr3_aa: CASSYSQTGSSYEQYF; clone_size: once; d_call: TRBD1; v_call: TRBV6-6; cdr3_length: 16; j_call: TRBJ2-7
cdr3_nt: TGTGCCATCAGTGAGCTAGACGACGTGTCCTACGAGCAGTACTTC; cdr3_aa: CAISELDDVSYEQYF; clone_size: few; d_call: .; v_call: TRBV10-3; cdr3_length: 15; j_call: TRBJ2-7
cdr3_nt: TGTGCCAGCTCATCTAGGACAGGGGGTGAGAGCGAGCAGTACTTC; cdr3_aa: CASSSRTGGESEQYF; clone_size: few; d_call: TRBD1; v_call: TRBV18; cdr3_length: 15; j_call: TRBJ2-7
cdr3_nt: TGTGCCATCAGCCGGGACAGGGTATACTCTGGAAACACCATATATTTT; cdr3_aa: CAISRDRVYSGNTIYF; clone_size: few; d_call: TRBD1; v_call: TRBV10-3; cdr3_length: 16; j_call: TRBJ1-3
cdr3_nt: TGTGCCAGCAGCTTTAGGGGGACAGGGGCGACGGATACGCAGTATTTT; cdr3_aa: CASSFRGTGATDTQYF; clone_size: .; d_call: TRBD1; v_call: TRBV7-6; cdr3_length: 16; j_call: TRBJ2-3
cdr3_nt: TGTGCCAGCAGCGCCTTCACCTACGAGCAGTACTTC; cdr3_aa: CASSAFTYEQYF; clone_size: .; d_call: .; v_call: TRBV9; cdr3_length: 12; j_call: TRBJ2-7
cdr3_nt: TGTGCCAGCATCTTTAACACCGAAGCTTTCTTT; cdr3_aa: CASIFNTEAFF; clone_size: .; d_call: .; v_call: TRBV6-5; cdr3_length: 11; j_call: TRBJ1-1
cdr3_nt: TGCGCCAGCAGCCAGACACGACAGGGAGGGCAGCCCCAGCATTTT; cdr3_aa: CASSQTRQGGQPQHF; clone_size: .; d_call: TRBD1; v_call: TRBV4-1; cdr3_length: 15; j_call: TRBJ1-5
cdr3_nt: TGTGCCAGCAGTTCCGACCTTAGCTCTGGAAACACCATATATTTT; cdr3_aa: CASSSDLSSGNTIYF; clone_size: .; d_call: .; v_call: TRBV7-2; cdr3_length: 15; j_call: TRBJ1-3
cdr3_nt: TGTGCCAGCAGCTTAGTCATGGGGGGTCGGGAGCAGTACTTC; cdr3_aa: CASSLVMGGREQYF; clone_size: .; d_call: .; v_call: TRBV7-8; cdr3_length: 14; j_call: TRBJ2-7
cdr3_nt: TGCGCCAGCAGCTTGGTTCCCACAGATACGCAGTATTTT; cdr3_aa: CASSLVPTDTQYF; clone_size: .; d_call: .; v_call: TRBV5-1; cdr3_length: 13; j_call: TRBJ2-3
cdr3_nt: TGTGCCAGCAGTGACGGGGGACAGCTATCCTATGGCTACACCTTC; cdr3_aa: CASSDGGQLSYGYTF; clone_size: .; d_call: TRBD1; v_call: TRBV6-4; cdr3_length: 15; j_call: TRBJ1-2
cdr3_nt: TGTGCCAGCACAGGCAGGGACGAGCAGTACTTC; cdr3_aa: CASTGRDEQYF; clone_size: .; d_call: .; v_call: TRBV6-5; cdr3_length: 11; j_call: TRBJ2-7
cdr3_nt: TGTGCCAGCAGCTTAGGGGTGGATACGCAGTATTTT; cdr3_aa: CASSLGVDTQYF; clone_size: .; d_call: .; v_call: TRBV7-2; cdr3_length: 12; j_call: TRBJ2-3
cdr3_nt: TGTGCCAGCAGGCCCTCAGGCGATGGCTACACCTTC; cdr3_aa: CASRPSGDGYTF; clone_size: once; d_call: .; v_call: TRBV6-6; cdr3_length: 12; j_call: TRBJ1-2
cdr3_nt: TGTGCCAGCAGTGAAGGGGGATCGGGGGGCACTGAAGCTTTCTTT; cdr3_aa: CASSEGGSGGTEAFF; clone_size: few; d_call: .; v_call: TRBV6-1; cdr3_length: 15; j_call: TRBJ1-1
cdr3_nt: TGTGCCAGCCGGGACAGGGGGCAAGAGACCCAGTACTTC; cdr3_aa: CASRDRGQETQYF; clone_size: .; d_call: TRBD1; v_call: TRBV19; cdr3_length: 13; j_call: TRBJ2-5
cdr3_nt: TGTGCCAGCAGTTACGGAGGGGCGGGGAGAACCTACGAGCAGTACTTC; cdr3_aa: CASSYGGAGRTYEQYF; clone_size: .; d_call: .; v_call: TRBV6-5; cdr3_length: 16; j_call: TRBJ2-7
cdr3_nt: TGTGCCAGCAGCCTTAGAGCCGGAGCAGGGGAGGACACTGAAGCTTTCTTT; cdr3_aa: CASSLRAGAGEDTEAFF; clone_size: few; d_call: .; v_call: TRBV7-9; cdr3_length: 17; j_call: TRBJ1-1
cdr3_nt: TGTGCCAGCAGGCCCCCAGGGGGACAGGGATTAGGTACGCAGTATTTT; cdr3_aa: CASRPPGGQGLGTQYF; clone_size: .; d_call: TRBD1; v_call: TRBV7-9; cdr3_length: 16; j_call: TRBJ2-3
cdr3_nt: TGTGCCAGCTCCGGACCCGGGGGGGGCCAAGAGACCCAGTACTTC; cdr3_aa: CASSGPGGGQETQYF; clone_size: .; d_call: TRBD2; v_call: TRBV28; cdr3_length: 15; j_call: TRBJ2-5
cdr3_nt: TGTGCCAGCACGTCACCCCTCCACTTT; cdr3_aa: CASTSPLHF; clone_size: few; d_call: .; v_call: TRBV21-1; cdr3_length: 9; j_call: TRBJ1-6
cdr3_nt: TGCGCCAGCTCCCGTGGACAGGCGACAGATACGCAGTATTTT; cdr3_aa: CASSRGQATDTQYF; clone_size: .; d_call: TRBD1; v_call: TRBV10-1; cdr3_length: 14; j_call: TRBJ2-3
cdr3_nt: TGTGCCAGCAGTTTAGGAACAGGGCTCTACGAGCAGTACTTC; cdr3_aa: CASSLGTGLYEQYF; clone_size: .; d_call: .; v_call: TRBV27; cdr3_length: 14; j_call: TRBJ2-7
cdr3_nt: TGTGCCAGCAGCCAAGAGGGCCCCGAAGCTTTCTTT; cdr3_aa: CASSQEGPEAFF; clone_size: .; d_call: .; v_call: TRBV3-1/TRBV3-2; cdr3_length: 12; j_call: TRBJ1-1
cdr3_nt: TGTGCCAGCAGTTACTCGAGGACAGGGGGCGGCTATGGCTACACCTTC; cdr3_aa: CASSYSRTGGGYGYTF; clone_size: few; d_call: TRBD1; v_call: TRBV6-5; cdr3_length: 16; j_call: TRBJ1-2
cdr3_nt: TGTGCCAGCACCGCTCGGCCCAATCAGCCCCAGCATTTT; cdr3_aa: CASTARPNQPQHF; clone_size: .; d_call: .; v_call: TRBV12-3/TRBV12-4; cdr3_length: 13; j_call: TRBJ1-5
cdr3_nt: TGCGCCAGCAGCTTGGACCTGGGACTGAACACTGAAGCTTTCTTT; cdr3_aa: CASSLDLGLNTEAFF; clone_size: .; d_call: .; v_call: TRBV5-1; cdr3_length: 15; j_call: TRBJ1-1
cdr3_nt: TGTGCCAGCAGTCCGACAGGGGGCGTAACAGATACGCAGTATTTT; cdr3_aa: CASSPTGGVTDTQYF; clone_size: .; d_call: TRBD1; v_call: TRBV7-9; cdr3_length: 15; j_call: TRBJ2-3
cdr3_nt: TGTGCCAGCTCACTCCAGGAAAACTATGGCTACACCTTC; cdr3_aa: CASSLQENYGYTF; clone_size: few; d_call: .; v_call: TRBV18; cdr3_length: 13; j_call: TRBJ1-2
cdr3_nt: TGTGCCAGCAGTCAACAGGGGAACTATGGCTACACCTTC; cdr3_aa: CASSQQGNYGYTF; clone_size: .; d_call: TRBD1; v_call: TRBV7-8; cdr3_length: 13; j_call: TRBJ1-2
cdr3_nt: TGTGCCAGCAGTTTACGGGCAGGGGATATCAATCAGCCCCAGCATTTT; cdr3_aa: CASSLRAGDINQPQHF; clone_size: once; d_call: .; v_call: TRBV27; cdr3_length: 16; j_call: TRBJ1-5
cdr3_nt: TGTGCCAGCAGTGAATTTAAGAGACCAAAAACGGAGACCCAGTACTTC; cdr3_aa: CASSEFKRPKTETQYF; clone_size: .; d_call: .; v_call: TRBV25-1; cdr3_length: 16; j_call: TRBJ2-5
cdr3_nt: TGTGCCATCAGTGAGTCAAGCGGGCGGGCGGACGAGCAGTACTTC; cdr3_aa: CAISESSGRADEQYF; clone_size: .; d_call: .; v_call: TRBV10-3; cdr3_length: 15; j_call: TRBJ2-7
cdr3_nt: TGCGCCAGCAGCTCACGGACGGAGAACACTGAAGCTTTCTTT; cdr3_aa: CASSSRTENTEAFF; clone_size: .; d_call: .; v_call: TRBV4-1; cdr3_length: 14; j_call: TRBJ1-1
cdr3_nt: TGTGCCAGCAGCTTGGTTGGCGCCCAGTACGAGCAGTACTTC; cdr3_aa: CASSLVGAQYEQYF; clone_size: once; d_call: .; v_call: TRBV5-6; cdr3_length: 14; j_call: TRBJ2-7